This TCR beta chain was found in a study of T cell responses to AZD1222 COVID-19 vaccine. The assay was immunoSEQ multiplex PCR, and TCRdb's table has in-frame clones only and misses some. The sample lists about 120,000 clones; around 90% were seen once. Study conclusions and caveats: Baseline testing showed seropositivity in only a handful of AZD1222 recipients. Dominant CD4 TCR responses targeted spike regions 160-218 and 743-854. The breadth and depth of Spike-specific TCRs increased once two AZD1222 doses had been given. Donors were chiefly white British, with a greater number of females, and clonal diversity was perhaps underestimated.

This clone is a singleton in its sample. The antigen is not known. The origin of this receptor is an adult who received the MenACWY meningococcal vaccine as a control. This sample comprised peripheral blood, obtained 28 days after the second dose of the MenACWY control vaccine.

The CDR3 DNA follows: TGTGCCAGCAGGACCCACAATGAGCAGTTCTTC. Translation: CASRTHNEQFF. V is TRBV25-1 and J is TRBJ2-1; D unclear. This CDR3 has 11 residues. V dropped 6 bases and J dropped 5 bases, with 5 bases sitting between them. Germline loops: CDR1 MGHDK, CDR2 SYGVNS.